The sequence of this T cell receptor beta chain was determined in a study of cytomegalovirus exposure and HLA in healthy donors. The germline gives CDR1 MNHNS, CDR2 SASEGT. The V and J ends lost 2 bases and 5 bases respectively, with 15 bases between them. The CDR3 spans 15 residues. As for this clone: Its antigen is undetermined.

This PCR relied on a set of 60 Vbeta primers and 13 Jbeta primers. Sequencing used immunoSEQ multiplex PCR; TCRdb keeps in-frame clones, though not all of them. Of around 140,000 clones detected, about three quarters appear once; the ten largest clones hold around 2%. Overall study results and limits: Most CMV-associated TCR beta chains appeared HLA-restricted in a later analysis.

This TCR was recovered from a female donor in good health and CMV-seropositive. This chain joins TRBV6-1 and TRBJ1-1, with a tentative D call TRBD1 (5 bases). Sample: PBMCs. The CDR3 protein is CASSEPRQGRTEAFF. Written as DNA, the CDR3 is TGTGCCAGCAGTGAACCCCGCCAGGGCAGGACTGAAGCTTTCTTT.